This T cell receptor (beta chain) was sequenced during a study of OX40 agonist ivuxolimab in advanced cancers. Study-level background: Every 2 weeks, patients got intravenous ivuxolimab at one of six dose levels (0.01-10 mg/kg).

After removal of 4 bases from V and 6 bases from J, the junction contained 9 bases not matched to a gene. CDR1 is LGHNA and CDR2 is YNFKEQ in the germline V gene. The CDR3 has 16 residues. This clone was counted a single time. Its target is not known. Study-level results: Mean expanded clone counts were higher in CD8+ than CD4+ T cells. Also present in some nonresponders was a low level of normalized T-cell clonal expansion.

TCRdb keeps only in-frame clones here, not all; method: immunoSEQ multiplex PCR. The sample records roughly 77,000 clones, more than 80% being singletons. At baseline, cycle 4 day 1, and cycle 7 day 1, blood was sampled. V gene TRBV4-2 combines with J gene TRBJ1-2; 12 nucleotides match TRBD1. The origin of this receptor is an adult with an advanced solid tumor such as melanoma, head and neck, liver or kidney cancer. Here the sequenced sample was CD4+ or CD8+ T cells sorted from blood, taken in a trial of the OX40 agonist ivuxolimab. CDR3 amino acids: CASSPGQGARGDGYTF. CDR3 in DNA: TGTGCCAGCAGCCCGGGACAGGGGGCGCGGGGCGATGGCTACACCTTC.